This is a list of T cell receptor beta chains from one sample in a study of T cells in Graves' hyperthyroidism and ophthalmopathy. MiXCR, applied by TCRdb to the multiplex PCR reads, yields one record per CDR3 protein. The repertoire holds 600,000 to 900,000 distinct CDR3 sequences, less than 20% seen once, with roughly 8% in the top ten. The specimen sequenced was blood. Every receptor here comes from a man aged 18 to 29 with Graves' hyperthyroidism. The CDR3 runs from the conserved cysteine through the conserved F or W. Fields, in order: clone size, V gene, J gene, D gene, CDR3 DNA, CDR3 protein. A D gene is named only where the DNA matches it firmly. Rows give clone size only sometimes, using once, few, many, or a class for an expanded clone.

>few|TRBV29-1|TRBJ1-2|TRBD1
TGCAGCGTTGAAACAGGGGATCACAGGGCCAGGAGCTATGGCTACACCTTC
CSVETGDHRARSYGYTF
>many|TRBV28|TRBJ2-5|TRBD2
TGTGCCAGCAGGCGAAGACTAGCGGTTCAAGAGACCCAGTACTTC
CASRRRLAVQETQYF
>-|TRBV6-5|TRBJ2-5|-
TGTGCCAGCAGTTACTCACCAGGGCCGGGGGAGACCCAGTACTTC
CASSYSPGPGETQYF
>-|TRBV4-3|TRBJ2-1|-
TGCGCCAGCAGCCAAGGCTACAATTCCTACAATGAGCAGTTCTTC
CASSQGYNSYNEQFF
>-|TRBV7-2|TRBJ2-1|-
TGTGCCAGCAAGCTTACCCTCCCGGGGAATGAGCAGTTCTTC
CASKLTLPGNEQFF
>few|TRBV5-1|TRBJ2-1|TRBD2
TGCGCCAGCAGCTTGGGGTCGACGGGAGGGGGCAATGAGCAGTTCTTC
CASSLGSTGGGNEQFF
>-|TRBV12-3/TRBV12-4|TRBJ2-7|-
TGTGCCAGCAGTCCCCGGACTAATAATGTCAATGAGCAGTACTTC
CASSPRTNNVNEQYF
>-|TRBV3-1|TRBJ2-7|-
TGTGCCAGCAGCCAGGCTGGCTACGAGCGGTACTTC
CASSQAGYERYF
>-|TRBV5-1|TRBJ2-2|-
TGCGCCAGCAGCTTGGAACGGGGCACCGGGGAGCTGTTTTTT
CASSLERGTGELFF
>-|TRBV20-1|TRBJ2-7|-
TGCAGTGCCCAGGGGCTCACCTGGGGCGAGCAGTACTTC
CSAQGLTWGEQYF
>-|TRBV19|TRBJ2-1|TRBD2
TGTGCCAGTAGTGGACCTAGACTAGCGGTGGCCAATGAGCAGTTCTTC
CASSGPRLAVANEQFF
>-|TRBV20-1|TRBJ1-1|-
TGCAGTGCTAGAGGACAGCACACTGAAGCTTTCTTT
CSARGQHTEAFF
>-|TRBV20-1|TRBJ2-7|-
TGCAGTGCTAGAGATTCAGGGCCAGAACACTACGAGCAGTACTTC
CSARDSGPEHYEQYF
>few|TRBV15|TRBJ2-5|-
TGTGCCACCAGCAGGCTGGGGGGCGTCGAAGAGACCCAGTACTTC
CATSRLGGVEETQYF
>few|TRBV2|TRBJ2-7|-
TGTGCCAGCAGTGAAAGGGCACGGAGTCTTTACGAGCAGTACTTC
CASSERARSLYEQYF
>many|TRBV28|TRBJ2-5|-
TGTGCCAGCACCCGATCGGCAGGGGCGAACCCACCAAACGGAGAGACCCAGTACTTC
CASTRSAGANPPNGETQYF
>few|TRBV11-2|TRBJ2-1|-
TGTGCCAGCAGCTCCCGCGGGAACCACAATGAGCAGTTCTTC
CASSSRGNHNEQFF
>many|TRBV20-1|TRBJ2-2|-
TGCAGTGCTGCGACACAGGGCACCGGGGAGCTGTTTTTT
CSAATQGTGELFF
>-|TRBV15|TRBJ2-7|-
TGTGCCACCAGCAGAGATCGTGGTAGCTCCTACGAGCAGTACTTC
CATSRDRGSSYEQYF